What follows describes a single T cell receptor (beta chain). It was with 60 Vbeta and 13 Jbeta primers that the PCR ran. Per the original methods: Tens of millions of unique TCR beta chains, approximately 11 million of them shared, were counted by a later analysis. Profiled with immunoSEQ multiplex PCR; TCRdb holds only in-frame clones, not every one. Clonal size and the V and J genes are those of that table, whereas D and trimming came from the DNA. Here the sample spans about 140,000 clones, 80% being singletons. Germline assignment: CDR1 SGHRS and CDR2 YFSETQ. The CDR3 sequence is 14 residues long. With 4 bases removed from V and 4 bases from J, the gap between germline ends came to 14 bases. This sample was taken from a study of cytomegalovirus exposure and HLA in healthy donors.

Sequences were obtained from PBMCs. The origin of this receptor is a man aged 50 to 60 in good health and CMV-seronegative. This chain connects TRBV5-1 to TRBJ1-1, with D perhaps TRBD1 (6 bases). CDR3 in DNA: TGCGCCAGCAGCATGGGGGGGCCGGGCACTGAAGCTTTCTTT. It is translated as CASSMGGPGTEAFF.